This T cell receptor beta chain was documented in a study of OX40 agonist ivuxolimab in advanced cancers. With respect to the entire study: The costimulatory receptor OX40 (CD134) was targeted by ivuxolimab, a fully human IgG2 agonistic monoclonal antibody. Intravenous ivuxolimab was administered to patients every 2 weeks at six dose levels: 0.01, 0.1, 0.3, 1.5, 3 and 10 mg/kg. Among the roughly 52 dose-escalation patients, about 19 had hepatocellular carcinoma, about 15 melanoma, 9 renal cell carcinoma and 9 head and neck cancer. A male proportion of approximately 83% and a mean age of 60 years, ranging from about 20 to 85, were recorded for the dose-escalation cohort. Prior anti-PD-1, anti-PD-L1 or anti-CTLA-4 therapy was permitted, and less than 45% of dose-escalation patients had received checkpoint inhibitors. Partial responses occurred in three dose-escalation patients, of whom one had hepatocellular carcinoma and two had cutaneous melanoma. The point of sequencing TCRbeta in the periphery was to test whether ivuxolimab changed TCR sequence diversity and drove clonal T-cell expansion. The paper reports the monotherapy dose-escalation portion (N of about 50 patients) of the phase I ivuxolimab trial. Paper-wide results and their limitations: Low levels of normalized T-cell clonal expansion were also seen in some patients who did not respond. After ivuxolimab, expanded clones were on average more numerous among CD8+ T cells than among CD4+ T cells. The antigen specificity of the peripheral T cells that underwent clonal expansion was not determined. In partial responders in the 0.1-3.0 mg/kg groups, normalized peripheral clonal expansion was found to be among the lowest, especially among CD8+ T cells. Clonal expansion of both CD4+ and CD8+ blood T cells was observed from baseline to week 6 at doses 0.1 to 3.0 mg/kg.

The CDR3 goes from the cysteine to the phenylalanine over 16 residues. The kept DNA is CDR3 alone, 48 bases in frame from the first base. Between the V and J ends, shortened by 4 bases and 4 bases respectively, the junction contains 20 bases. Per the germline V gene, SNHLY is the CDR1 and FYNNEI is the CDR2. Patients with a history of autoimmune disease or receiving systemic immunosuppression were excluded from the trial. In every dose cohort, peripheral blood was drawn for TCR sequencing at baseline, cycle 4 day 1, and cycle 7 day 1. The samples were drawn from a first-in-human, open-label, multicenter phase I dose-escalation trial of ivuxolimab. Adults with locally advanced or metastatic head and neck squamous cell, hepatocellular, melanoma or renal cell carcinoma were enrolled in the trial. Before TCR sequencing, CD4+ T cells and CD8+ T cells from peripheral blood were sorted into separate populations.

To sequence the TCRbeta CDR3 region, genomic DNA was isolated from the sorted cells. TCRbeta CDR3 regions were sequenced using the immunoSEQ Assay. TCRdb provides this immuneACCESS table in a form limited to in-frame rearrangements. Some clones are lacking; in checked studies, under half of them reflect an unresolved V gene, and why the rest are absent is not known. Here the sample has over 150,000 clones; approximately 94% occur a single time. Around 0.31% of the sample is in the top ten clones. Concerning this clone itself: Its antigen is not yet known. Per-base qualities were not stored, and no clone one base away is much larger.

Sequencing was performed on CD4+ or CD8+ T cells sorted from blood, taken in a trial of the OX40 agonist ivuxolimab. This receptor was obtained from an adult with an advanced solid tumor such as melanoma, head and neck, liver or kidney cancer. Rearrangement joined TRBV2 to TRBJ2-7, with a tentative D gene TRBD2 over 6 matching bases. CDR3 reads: CASSGGDSQLGYEQYF. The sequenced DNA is TGTGCCAGCAGTGGGGGGGACTCCCAGCTAGGTTACGAGCAGTACTTC.